The sequence of this T cell receptor beta chain was determined in a study of cytomegalovirus exposure and HLA in healthy donors. CDR1 DFQATT and CDR2 SNEGSKA come from the germline V gene (reference sequence). J lost 5 bases, V lost 6 bases, and 0 bases had no gene match. The CDR3 has 11 residues. Broader study findings: Reports credit the classifier with highly specific, highly sensitive diagnosis of cytomegalovirus status. Some V segments (TRBV6-2 and TRBV6-3 among them) were excluded as indistinguishable.

Primers included in the PCR were 60 Vbeta and 13 Jbeta primers. The repertoire was sequenced with immunoSEQ multiplex PCR; TCRdb's copy has only in-frame clones and lacks some. The repertoire holds 190,000 or so clones, with 65% to 85% as singletons. This cohort consisted of healthy bone marrow donors. In the case of this clone: Its antigen is not known.

The source of this sequence is a boy aged 2 to 10 in good health and CMV-seronegative. The chain employs TRBV20-1 and TRBJ2-5; 10 bases line up with TRBD2. Material for sequencing was PBMCs. CDR3 loop: CSALAGETQYF. The CDR3 DNA follows: TGCAGTGCACTAGCGGGGGAGACCCAGTACTTC.